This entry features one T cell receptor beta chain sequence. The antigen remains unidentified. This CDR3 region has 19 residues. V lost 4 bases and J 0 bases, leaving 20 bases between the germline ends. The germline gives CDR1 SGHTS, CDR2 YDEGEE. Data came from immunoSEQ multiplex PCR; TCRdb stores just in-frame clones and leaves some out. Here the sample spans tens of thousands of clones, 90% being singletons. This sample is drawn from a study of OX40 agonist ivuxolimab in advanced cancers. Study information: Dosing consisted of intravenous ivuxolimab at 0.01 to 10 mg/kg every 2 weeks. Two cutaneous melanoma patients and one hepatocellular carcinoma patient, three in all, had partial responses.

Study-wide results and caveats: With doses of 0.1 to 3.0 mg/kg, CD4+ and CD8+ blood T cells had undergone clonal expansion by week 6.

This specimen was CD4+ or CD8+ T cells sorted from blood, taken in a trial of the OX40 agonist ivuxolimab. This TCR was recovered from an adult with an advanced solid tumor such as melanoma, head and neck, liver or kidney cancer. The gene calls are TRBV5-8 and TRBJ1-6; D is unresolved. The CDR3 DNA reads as TGTGCCAGCAGCCCAGCCTTAGGACGGGAGAGCTCCTATAATTCACCCCTCCACTTT. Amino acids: CASSPALGRESSYNSPLHF.